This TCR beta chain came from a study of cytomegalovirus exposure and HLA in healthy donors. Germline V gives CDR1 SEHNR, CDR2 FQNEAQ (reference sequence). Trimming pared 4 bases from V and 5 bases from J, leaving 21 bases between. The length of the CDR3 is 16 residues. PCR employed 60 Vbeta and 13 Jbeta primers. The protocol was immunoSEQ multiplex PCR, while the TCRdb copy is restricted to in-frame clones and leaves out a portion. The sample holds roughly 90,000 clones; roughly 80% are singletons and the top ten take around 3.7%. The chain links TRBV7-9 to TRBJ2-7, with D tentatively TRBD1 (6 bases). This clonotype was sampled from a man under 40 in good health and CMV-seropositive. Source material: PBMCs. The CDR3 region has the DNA TGTGCCAGCAGCTCCCAGCGAGCGGACAGTTTGCACGAGCAGTACTTC. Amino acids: CASSSQRADSLHEQYF.